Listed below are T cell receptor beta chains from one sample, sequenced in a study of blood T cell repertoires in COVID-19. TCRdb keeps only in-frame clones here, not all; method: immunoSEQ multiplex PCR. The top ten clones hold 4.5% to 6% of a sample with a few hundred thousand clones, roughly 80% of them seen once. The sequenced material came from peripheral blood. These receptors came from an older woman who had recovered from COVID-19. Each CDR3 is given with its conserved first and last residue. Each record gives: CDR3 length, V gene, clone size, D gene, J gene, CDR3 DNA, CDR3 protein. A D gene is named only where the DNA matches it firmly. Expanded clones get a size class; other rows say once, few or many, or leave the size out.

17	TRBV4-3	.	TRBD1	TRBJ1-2	TGCGCCAGCAGCCAAGATGGGGCTTGGACAGGGGAGGGTGGCTACACCTTC	CASSQDGAWTGEGGYTF
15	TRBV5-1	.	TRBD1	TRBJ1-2	TGCGCCAGCAGCTTGACAATTAGACAGGGTTCTGGCTACACCTTC	CASSLTIRQGSGYTF
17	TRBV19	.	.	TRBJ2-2	TGTGCCAGTACCCCCATAATGGGGCAGGGGAAACCCGGGGAGCTGTTTTTT	CASTPIMGQGKPGELFF
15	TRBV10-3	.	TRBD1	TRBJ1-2	TGTGCCATCCTCAGTCCGGACAGGCCTAACTATGGCTACACCTTC	CAILSPDRPNYGYTF
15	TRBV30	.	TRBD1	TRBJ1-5	TGTGCCTGGAGTGTCCGACAGGGGGCAGGCCAGCCCCAGCATTTT	CAWSVRQGAGQPQHF
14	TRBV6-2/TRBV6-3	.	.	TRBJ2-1	TGTGCCAGCAGTTTGAGGTCCGCGAACAATGAGCAGTTCTTC	CASSLRSANNEQFF
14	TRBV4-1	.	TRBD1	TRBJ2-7	TGCGCCAGCAGCCAGCCGGGACAGCACTACGAGCAGTACTTC	CASSQPGQHYEQYF
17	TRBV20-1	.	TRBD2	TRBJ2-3	TGCAGTGCTAGTTTACTAGCGGGGGGAGTGAGCACAGATACGCAGTATTTT	CSASLLAGGVSTDTQYF
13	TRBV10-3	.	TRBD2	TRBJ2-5	TGTGCCATTTGGGCGGGGGGGGAAGAGACCCAGTACTTC	CAIWAGGEETQYF
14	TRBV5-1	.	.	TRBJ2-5	TGCGCCAGCAGCCTAACAGTTGACCCAGAGACCCAGTACTTC	CASSLTVDPETQYF
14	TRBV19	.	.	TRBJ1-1	TGTGCCAGTAGTATAGGGGCACAGGGTTTAAAAGCTTTCTTT	CASSIGAQGLKAFF
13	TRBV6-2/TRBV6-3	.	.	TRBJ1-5	TGTGCCAGCAGTTTAAATAGCAATCAGCCCCAGCATTTT	CASSLNSNQPQHF
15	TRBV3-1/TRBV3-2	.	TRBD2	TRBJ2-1	TGTGCCAGCAGCCCACTTTCCGGGACTAGCGTTGAGCAGTTCTTC	CASSPLSGTSVEQFF
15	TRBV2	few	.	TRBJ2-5	TGTGCCAGCACCCCCGGGACTCCGAGTGGGGAGACCCAGTACTTC	CASTPGTPSGETQYF
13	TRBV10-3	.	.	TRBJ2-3	TGTGCCATCAGGTCTGGAGACACAGATACGCAGTATTTT	CAIRSGDTDTQYF
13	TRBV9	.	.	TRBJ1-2	TGTGCCAGCAACCCAGGGTCCGGCTATGGCTACACCTTC	CASNPGSGYGYTF
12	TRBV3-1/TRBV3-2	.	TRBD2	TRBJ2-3	TGTGCCAGCAGCCCCGGGACTAGCGGGCTGTATTTT	CASSPGTSGLYF
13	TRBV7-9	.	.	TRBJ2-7	TGTGCCAGCAGCTTAGCCCCAAGCCACGAGCAGTACTTC	CASSLAPSHEQYF
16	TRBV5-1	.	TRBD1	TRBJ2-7	TGCGCCAGCAGCTTAACAGGGGCCAACAGGGTTTACGAGCAGTACTTC	CASSLTGANRVYEQYF
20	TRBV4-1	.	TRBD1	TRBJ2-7	TGCGCCAGCAGCACTCTCTACAGGGGACCCGGGCCCCGCCCGTATAGTGAGCAGTACTTC	CASSTLYRGPGPRPYSEQYF
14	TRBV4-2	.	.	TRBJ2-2	TGTGCCAGCAGCCAAGATTGGGCAGCCGGGGAGCTGTTTTTT	CASSQDWAAGELFF
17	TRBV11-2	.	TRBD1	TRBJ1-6	TGTGCCAGCAGCTTGGGCGGACAGGGCCCTTATAATTCACCCCTCCACTTT	CASSLGGQGPYNSPLHF
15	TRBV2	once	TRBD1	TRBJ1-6	TGTGCCAGCAGTAGCCGGGACAGGGGTAATTCACCCCTCCACTTT	CASSSRDRGNSPLHF
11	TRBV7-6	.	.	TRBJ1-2	TGTGCCAGCAGTTACAGGGATGGCTACACCTTC	CASSYRDGYTF
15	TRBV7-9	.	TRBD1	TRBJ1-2	TGTGCCAGCAGCTTAACAACAGGGGGTCTCGGTGGCTACACCTTC	CASSLTTGGLGGYTF
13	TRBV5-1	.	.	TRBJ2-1	TGCGCCAGCAGCTTCGAGGGCCGCAATGAGCAGTTCTTC	CASSFEGRNEQFF
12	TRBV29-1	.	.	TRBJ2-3	TGCAGCGGGGGGCGAGTCGCAGATACGCAGTATTTT	CSGGRVADTQYF